This T cell receptor (beta chain) derives from a study of T cell responses to AZD1222 COVID-19 vaccine. Assay: immunoSEQ multiplex PCR; the TCRdb copy retains only in-frame clones and omits some. The sample contains about 35,000 clones, around 88% of which appear only once. CDR3 length: 17 residues. V lost 0 bases and J lost 4, with 16 bases in between. CDR1 is SEHNR, CDR2 FQNEAQ, per germline (reference sequence). This specimen was peripheral blood, taken on day 0 of AZD1222 vaccination. The genes are TRBV7-9 and TRBJ2-1; D may be TRBD2 (6 bases). The TCR originated in an adult in good health. This CDR3 reads CASSLAGGAPHYNEQFF. In DNA, the CDR3 is TGTGCCAGCAGCTTAGCGGGGGGAGCGCCTCATTACAATGAGCAGTTCTTC.